The clone carrying this T cell receptor beta chain was counted many times. The antigen is not known. This sample's TCRbeta library carried unique molecular identifier barcodes. TCRdb reprocessed the PCR reads via MiXCR and lists one record per CDR3 protein. The data show 200,000 to 250,000 distinct CDR3 sequences, approximately 11% seen once. The sample originates from a study of T-cell reconstitution after alpha-beta-depleted transplantation in children. Whole-study results and caveats: T-cell counts and diversity at one year post-transplant came mainly from newly produced T cells.

The CDR3 loop spans 14 amino acids. V was trimmed by 1 base and J by 5 bases, leaving 8 bases between them. CDR1 and CDR2 from the germline V gene are KGHDR and SFDVKD. The V gene is TRBV24-1, the J gene TRBJ2-1, with D unresolved. Source: PBMCs, taken before TCRalphabeta/CD19-depleted stem cell transplant. This sequence was found in a child under two years old with acute myeloid leukemia, due to receive a stem cell transplant. The CDR3: CATSDFSLHNEQFF. The CDR3 coding sequence is TGTGCCACCAGTGATTTTTCCCTTCACAATGAGCAGTTCTTC.